This T cell receptor (beta chain) originates from a study of T cell repertoires in cytomegalovirus infection. CDR3 size: 15 residues. Trimming shortened V by 4 bases and J by 2 bases, and 13 bases separated the two germline ends. Germline CDR1 reads LNHDA; CDR2 reads SQIVND (reference sequence). TCRdb analysed the reads with MiXCR anew, one entry per CDR3 protein. The table lists about 130,000 distinct CDR3 sequences, approximately 24% of them singletons. In regard to this clonotype: Its matching antigen is unknown.

V and J are TRBV19 and TRBJ2-3, with unresolved D. The receptor comes from a human donor in good health (CMV status not recorded). Some clones in this sample may be carry-over from other donors' samples. The source material was PBMCs, sequenced either directly or after in vitro stimulation (not recorded which). The DNA for the CDR3 is TGTGCCAGTAGTACCGGTGCCCACCCCACAGATACGCAGTATTTT. Amino acids: CASSTGAHPTDTQYF.